This T cell receptor (beta chain) was documented in a study of shared clonotypes between healthy human individuals. Study information: Per donor, three plates held CD4 naive cells, three held CD4 memory, two held CD8 naive and one held CD8 memory.

Comment on this clone: Antigen specificity is unknown. This same CDR3 is encoded by further DNA sequences in the sample.

Assay: immunoSEQ multiplex PCR; the TCRdb copy retains only in-frame clones and omits some. The data show some 2,500,000 clones, roughly 92% seen once. The V and J ends lost 5 bases and 6 bases respectively, with 14 bases between them. Germline assignment: CDR1 SGHAT and CDR2 FQNNGV. The CDR3 spans 14 residues. General study points: The low donor count limited represented genetic and exposure-history diversity.

This TCR came from a young man in good health. Some clones in this sample may be carry-over from other donors' samples. Material: naive CD4+ T cells from PBMCs. As to subset: CD45RA+ positively selected. The chain uses TRBV11-2 and TRBJ1-5, with D possibly matching TRBD1 (6 bases). This CDR3 reads CASSLRGGGQPQHF. Written as DNA, the CDR3 is TGTGCCAGCAGCCTCAGGGGTGGCGGTCAGCCCCAGCATTTT.